This T cell receptor beta chain originates from a study of patients and donors after allogeneic stem cell transplantation. TCRdb re-derived calls from the RT-PCR reads in MiXCR, one entry per CDR3 protein. This table holds about 960,000 distinct CDR3 sequences, approximately 18% found once. This clonotype was detected a few times. The sequence was obtained from a human donor who was either an allogeneic HSCT recipient or a stem cell or donor lymphocyte infusion donor (not recorded which). It is not recorded whose cells these are; they may come from a transplant donor. The material sequenced was blood, either unsorted or a sorted T cell fraction (not recorded which).

This CDR3 reads CASSSVPGNTDTQYF. Here the CDR3 DNA reads TGTGCCAGCTCATCGGTTCCGGGGAACACAGATACGCAGTATTTT. V is TRBV18 and J is TRBJ2-3, with a tentative D call TRBD2 (5 bases). CDR1 and CDR2 from the germline V gene are KGHSH and LQKENI. Trimming removed 5 bases at V and 2 bases at J, with 14 bases between. This CDR3 spans 15 amino acids.